The 21 T cell receptor beta chains listed next were all sequenced from one sample in a study of siplizumab effects on memory and regulatory T cells. Here immunoSEQ multiplex PCR was the method, and the copy in TCRdb shows in-frame clones only, minus some. The profile shows more than 45,000 clones, 85% to 95% of them singletons. Sequencing used CD8+ T cells sorted from blood. The receptors come from a human donor in good health.

The chain is built from TRBV5-1 and TRBJ2-7; 9 bases are shared with TRBD1. In germline, CDR1 is SGHRS, CDR2 YFSETQ. Unmatched junction bases numbered 6, after V lost 3 bases and J lost 2 bases. The CDR3 covers 15 residues. The CDR3 sequence is CASSSTGTGPYEQYF. CDR3 DNA: TGCGCCAGCAGCTCTACCGGGACAGGGCCCTACGAGCAGTACTTC.

This chain joins TRBV9 and TRBJ1-2; TRBD1 matches at 7 bases. Germline V gives CDR1 SGDLS, CDR2 YYNGEE. With 4 bases clipped from V and 5 bases from J, the junction kept 14 bases outside the gene matches. CDR3 length equals 16 residues. CDR3 amino acids: CASSPRTGGIPYGYTF. DNA for the CDR3: TGTGCCAGCAGCCCCCGGACAGGCGGGATTCCTTATGGCTACACCTTC.

There are a few counts of this clone. The V call is TRBV19, the J call TRBJ2-7; 12 bases are a match to TRBD2. The CDR3 contains 15 residues. CDR1 and CDR2 from the germline V gene are LNHDA and SQIVND (reference sequence). The V gene end was trimmed by 0 bases and the J gene end by 3 bases; junction bases not matched to a gene: 0. This chain's CDR3 is CASSIETSGSYEQYF. The CDR3 DNA is TGTGCCAGTAGTATAGAGACTAGCGGGAGCTACGAGCAGTACTTC.

The chain combines TRBV29-1 with TRBJ2-6; D is unresolved. V shed 6 bases and J shed 2 bases, with 11 bases lying between them. The germline V gene has CDR1 SQVTM and CDR2 ANQGSEA. The CDR3 covers 14 residues. CDR3 coding DNA: TGCAGCGTCCAACTTGGGGCTGGGGCCAACGTCCTGACTTTC. Translated: CSVQLGAGANVLTF.

The J gene is TRBJ2-4, the V gene TRBV14; 10 nucleotides line up with TRBD2. After removal of 3 bases from V and 1 base from J, the junction contained 6 bases not matched to a gene. The germline gives CDR1 SGHDN, CDR2 FVKESK. The length of the CDR3 is 17 residues. This CDR3 is CASSQDSGRAAKNIQYF. The CDR3 region has the DNA TGTGCCAGCAGCCAGGACAGCGGGAGGGCCGCCAAAAACATTCAGTACTTC.

This clone was picked up one time. The chain recombines TRBV7-9 with TRBJ1-2; 10 bases map to TRBD1. The CDR3 is 17 residues long. The J segment lost 4 bases and the V segment lost 4 bases, leaving 12 bases of the junction unmatched. CDR1 and CDR2 from the germline V gene are SEHNR and FQNEAQ (reference sequence). In DNA form, the CDR3 reads TGTGCCAGCAGCTCCCACCCAGACAGGGGGCTTATCTATGGCTACACCTTC. This gives the protein CASSSHPDRGLIYGYTF. Variable domain in full (rest from reference TRBV7-9 and TRBJ1-2): DTGVSQNPRHKITKRGQNVTFRCDPISEHNRLYWYRQTLGQGPEFLTYFQNEAQLEKSRLLSDRFSAERPKGSFSTLEIQRTEQGDSAMYLCASSSHPDRGLIYGYTFGSGTRLTVV.

The gene calls are TRBV4-2 and TRBJ2-7; unclear D gene. The CDR3 covers 15 residues. Germline assignment: CDR1 LGHNA and CDR2 YNFKEQ. Trimming cost V 0 bases and J 4 bases, with 13 bases left between them. This CDR3 is CASSQDESGSYEQYF. In nucleotides, the CDR3 is TGTGCCAGCAGCCAAGATGAGTCGGGTTCTTACGAGCAGTACTTC.

The chain combines TRBV4-1 with TRBJ2-7; 7 bases line up with TRBD2. With 1 base clipped from V and 6 bases from J, the junction kept 9 bases outside the gene matches. This CDR3 has 15 amino acids. The germline gives CDR1 MGHRA, CDR2 YSYEKL. This CDR3 is CASSQGRAGEGEQYF. The CDR3 region has the DNA TGCGCCAGCAGCCAAGGTCGGGCGGGAGAGGGCGAGCAGTACTTC.

The chain recombines TRBV6-5 with TRBJ2-1; D call uncertain. CDR3 length: 15 amino acids. The V gene's germline CDR1 is MNHEY and CDR2 SVGAGI. The V gene lost 6 bases and the J gene lost 0 bases, with 12 bases spanning the gap. CDR3 sequence reads: CASSPAVSSYNEQFF. The CDR3 DNA is TGTGCCAGCAGCCCGGCGGTTAGCTCCTACAATGAGCAGTTCTTC.

The chain recombines TRBV4-3 with TRBJ2-1, with 8 bases fitting TRBD1. The V segment lost 4 bases and the J segment 3 bases; nucleotides outside the gene matches: 5. Germline CDR1 reads LGHNA; CDR2 reads YSLEER. The CDR3 is 15 residues long. CDR3 coding DNA: TGCGCCAGCAGCCTTGGACAGGGAAACTACAATGAGCAGTTCTTC. Translating gives CASSLGQGNYNEQFF.

The CDR3 nucleotides are TGTGCCAGCGTGTCCCTAGAGAATGAGCAGTTCTTC. Amino acids: CASVSLENEQFF. This chain connects TRBV7-9 to TRBJ2-1, with D uncertain. This CDR3 comprises 12 residues. CDR1 and CDR2 from the germline V gene are SEHNR and FQNEAQ (reference sequence). The V gene lost 8 bases and the J gene lost 7 bases, with 12 bases spanning the gap.

The CDR3 region is CASSPGTSGSSYNEQFF. In DNA, the CDR3 is TGTGCCAGCAGCCCCGGGACTAGCGGGAGCTCCTACAATGAGCAGTTCTTC. V gene TRBV7-8 combines with J gene TRBJ2-1; 14 nucleotides align to TRBD2. With V trimmed by 5 bases and J by 0 bases, 3 bases remained unmatched. The CDR3 runs to 17 residues. Per the germline V gene, CDR1 is SGHVS and CDR2 is FQNEAQ.

The chain joins TRBV19 to TRBJ1-2; D gene ambiguous. Germline V gene data show CDR1 as LNHDA and CDR2 as SQIVND (reference sequence). With 2 bases removed from V and 4 bases from J, the gap between germline ends came to 11 bases. CDR3 length equals 14 residues. The CDR3 coding sequence is TGTGCCAGTAGTATAACCCACGGAACCTATGGCTACACCTTC. It codes for CASSITHGTYGYTF.

The chain is built from TRBV4-1 and TRBJ2-2, with a tentative D call TRBD2 (5 bases). Germline values: CDR1 MGHRA, CDR2 YSYEKL. The germline V and J ends were trimmed by 0 bases and 3 bases, with 17 bases remaining between them. The CDR3 sequence is 18 residues long. CDR3 nucleotides: TGCGCCAGCAGCCAAGAACACGAGGTAGCGCGATACACCGGGGAGCTGTTTTTT. Its translation: CASSQEHEVARYTGELFF.

There are a few counts of this clone. The rearrangement links TRBV7-8 to TRBJ1-2, with 9 bases that match TRBD1. Trimming took 5 bases from V and 4 from J; bases not matched to a gene: 8. Germline lookup yields CDR1 SGHVS and CDR2 FQNEAQ. The CDR3 is 15 amino acids. CDR3 nucleotide sequence: TGTGCCAGCAGCCCTGGGACAGGGAGATCCTATGGCTACACCTTC. This sequence encodes CASSPGTGRSYGYTF.

V usage is TRBV7-9 and J usage is TRBJ2-7, with 7 bases lining up with TRBD2. This CDR3 has 13 residues. Losses at the gene ends were 5 bases for V and 4 bases for J; bases not matched to a gene: 5. Looked up from germline, CDR1 is SEHNR and CDR2 is FQNEAQ (reference sequence). CDR3 amino acids: CASSVIAGYEQYF. The CDR3 coding sequence is TGTGCCAGCAGCGTGATAGCGGGTTACGAGCAGTACTTC.

The V gene is TRBV29-1, the J gene TRBJ2-5; either TRBD1 or TRBD2 may supply D (5 bases each). The ends were cut back, 7 bases at V and 1 base at J, with 13 bases in the middle. Germline V CDR1 and CDR2: SQVTM, ANQGSEA. The CDR3 spans 13 residues. Here the CDR3 DNA reads TGCAGCGCGAGGGTAAGGGGCCAAGAGACCCAGTACTTC. Amino acids: CSARVRGQETQYF.

The chain has TRBV28 and TRBJ1-5, with D unresolved. The CDR3 length is 16 residues. Germline-derived CDR1 and CDR2 are MDHEN and SYDVKM. V lost 3 bases, J lost 3 bases, and 15 bases lay in between. CDR3 DNA: TGTGCCAGCAGTTTTTACGAGGCCAGAGTCAATCAGCCCCAGCATTTT. Amino acids: CASSFYEARVNQPQHF.

This CDR3 is CASRGNSGRDTGELFF. DNA of the CDR3: TGTGCCAGCAGGGGGAATAGCGGGAGGGACACCGGGGAGCTGTTTTTT. The rearrangement uses TRBV27 and TRBJ2-2, with 11 bases lining up with TRBD2. In germline, CDR1 is MNHEY, CDR2 SMNVEV (reference sequence). Trimming took 6 bases from V and 3 from J; bases not matched to a gene: 6. The CDR3 totals 16 residues.

The chain joins TRBV28 to TRBJ2-3, with D unresolved. V lost 5 bases to trimming and J lost 4 bases, with 7 bases between them. Germline values: CDR1 MDHEN, CDR2 SYDVKM. This CDR3 spans 12 amino acids. CDR3 region: CASSTAPDTQYF. Here the CDR3 DNA reads TGTGCCAGCAGTACCGCCCCAGATACGCAGTATTTT.

This clone was observed once. The chain employs TRBV30 and TRBJ1-2; TRBD1 matches at 7 bases. CDR3 length: 16 amino acids. Germline V CDR1 and CDR2: GTSNPN, SVGIG (reference sequence). Losses at the gene ends were 0 bases for V and 3 bases for J; bases not matched to a gene: 10. The CDR3 nucleotides are TGTGCCTGGAGTGTAACGCCCGCCGGGACAGACTATGGCTACACCTTC. Its protein product is CAWSVTPAGTDYGYTF.